This record looks at one TCR beta chain sequence and its context. A sample-barcoded 5' primer and a J-beta primer mix were used in a second PCR of roughly 6 to 11 cycles. Through a template-switch adaptor with 12 random nucleotides, each cDNA molecule received a tag. Samples each returned at least 3 million CDR3-containing paired-end reads. TCRdb ran MiXCR on the 5' RACE reads and lists one entry per CDR3 protein. Here the sample spans 550,000 to 700,000 distinct CDR3 sequences, 25% to 30% being singletons. This sample is part of a study of blood T cells in healthy people across ages. Study as a whole: When template switching was applied, about one barcoded beta molecule was captured per two T cells.

CDR1 is GTSNPN, CDR2 SVGIG, per germline (reference sequence). This CDR3 contains 12 residues. Healthy Caucasian individuals from Russia aged about 6 to 100 served as donors. Sequenced: blood. The gene calls are TRBV30 and TRBJ2-5; perhaps TRBD2 as D (6 bases). The J call may be mistaken, given a closer DNA end match to TRBJ2-1. This sequence was found in a woman in her seventies in good health. Written as DNA, the CDR3 is TGTGCCTTTAGCGGTATCTACAATGAGCAGTTCTTC. Amino acids: CAFSGIYNEQFF.